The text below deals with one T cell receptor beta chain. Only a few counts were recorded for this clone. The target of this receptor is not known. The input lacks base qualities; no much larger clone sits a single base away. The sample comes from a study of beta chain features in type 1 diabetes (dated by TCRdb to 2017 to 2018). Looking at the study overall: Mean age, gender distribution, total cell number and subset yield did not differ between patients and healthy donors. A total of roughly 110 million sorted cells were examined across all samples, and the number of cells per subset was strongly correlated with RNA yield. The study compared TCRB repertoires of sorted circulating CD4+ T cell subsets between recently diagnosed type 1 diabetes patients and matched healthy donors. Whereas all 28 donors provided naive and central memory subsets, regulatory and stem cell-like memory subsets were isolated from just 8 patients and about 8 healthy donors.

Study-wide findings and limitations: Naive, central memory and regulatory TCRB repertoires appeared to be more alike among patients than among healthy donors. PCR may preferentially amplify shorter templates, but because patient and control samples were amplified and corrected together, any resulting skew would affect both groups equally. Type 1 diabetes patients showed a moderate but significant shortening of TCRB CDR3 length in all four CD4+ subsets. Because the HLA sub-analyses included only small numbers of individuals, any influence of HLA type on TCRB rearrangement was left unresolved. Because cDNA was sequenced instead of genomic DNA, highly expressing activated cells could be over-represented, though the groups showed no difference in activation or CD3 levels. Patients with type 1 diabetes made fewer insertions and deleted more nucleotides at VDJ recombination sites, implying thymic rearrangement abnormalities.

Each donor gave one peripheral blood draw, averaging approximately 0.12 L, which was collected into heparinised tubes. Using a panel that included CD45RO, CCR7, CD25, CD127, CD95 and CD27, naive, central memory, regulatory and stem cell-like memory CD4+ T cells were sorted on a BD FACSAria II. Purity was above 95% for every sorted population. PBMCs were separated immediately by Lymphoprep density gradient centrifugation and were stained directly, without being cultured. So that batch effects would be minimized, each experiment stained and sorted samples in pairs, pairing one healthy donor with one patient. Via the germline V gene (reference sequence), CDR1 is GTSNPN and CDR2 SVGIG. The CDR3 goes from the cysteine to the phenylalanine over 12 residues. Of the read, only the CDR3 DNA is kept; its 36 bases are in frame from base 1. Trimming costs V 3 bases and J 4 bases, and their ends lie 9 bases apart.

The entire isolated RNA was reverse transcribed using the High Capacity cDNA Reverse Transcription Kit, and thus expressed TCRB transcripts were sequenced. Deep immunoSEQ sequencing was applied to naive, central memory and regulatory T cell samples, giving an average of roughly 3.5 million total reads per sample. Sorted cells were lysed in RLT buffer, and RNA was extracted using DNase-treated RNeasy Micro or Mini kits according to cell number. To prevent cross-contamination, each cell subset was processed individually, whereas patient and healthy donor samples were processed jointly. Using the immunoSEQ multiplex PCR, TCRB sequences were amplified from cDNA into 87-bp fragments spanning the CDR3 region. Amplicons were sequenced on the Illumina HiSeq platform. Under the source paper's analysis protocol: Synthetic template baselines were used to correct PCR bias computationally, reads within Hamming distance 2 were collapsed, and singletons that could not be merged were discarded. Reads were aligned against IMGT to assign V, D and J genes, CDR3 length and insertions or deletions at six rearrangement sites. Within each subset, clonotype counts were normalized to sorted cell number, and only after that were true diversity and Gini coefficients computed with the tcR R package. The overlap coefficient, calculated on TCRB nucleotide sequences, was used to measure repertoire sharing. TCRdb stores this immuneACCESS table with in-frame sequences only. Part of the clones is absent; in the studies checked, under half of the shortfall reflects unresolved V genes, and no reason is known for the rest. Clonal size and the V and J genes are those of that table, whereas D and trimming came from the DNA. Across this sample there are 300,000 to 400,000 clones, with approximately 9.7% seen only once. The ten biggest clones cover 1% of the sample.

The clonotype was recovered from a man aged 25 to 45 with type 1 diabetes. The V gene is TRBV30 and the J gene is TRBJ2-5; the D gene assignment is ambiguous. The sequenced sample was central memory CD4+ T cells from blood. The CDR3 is CAWSRNPETQYF. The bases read TGTGCCTGGAGCCGTAACCCAGAGACCCAGTACTTC.